The 17 T cell receptor beta chains below were found in one sample sequenced in a study of blood T cell repertoires in COVID-19. Measured with immunoSEQ multiplex PCR; TCRdb has only the in-frame clones, and not every one. The data show about 100,000 clones, about 89% seen once. The sequenced sample consisted of peripheral blood. The receptors originated from a man in his fifties or sixties with acute or convalescent COVID-19.

V is TRBV10-3 and J is TRBJ2-3; 7 bases are shared with TRBD2. J was trimmed by 0 bases and V by 6 bases; bases with no gene match: 3. There are 14 residues in the CDR3. CDR1 and CDR2 (germline): ENHRY, SYGVKD. CDR3 loop: CAIRASGSTDTQYF. The CDR3 DNA follows: TGTGCCATCAGGGCTAGCGGAAGCACAGATACGCAGTATTTT.

The V and J genes are TRBV11-1 and TRBJ2-1, with D possibly TRBD1 on 6 matching bases. The V gene lost 5 bases and the J gene lost 9 bases, with 11 bases spanning the gap. The CDR3 length is 12 residues. Germline V gives CDR1 SGHAT, CDR2 FQDESV (reference sequence). The CDR3 bases are TGTGCCAGCAGCCCCCAAGGGGGTGAGCAGTTCTTC. Translated, it gives CASSPQGGEQFF.

The chain carries TRBV3-1 (or the pseudogene TRBV3-2) and TRBJ1-2; 8 nucleotides line up with TRBD1. CDR1 and CDR2 from the germline V gene are LGHDT and YNNKEL (reference sequence). The junction had 8 bases not matched to a gene; V was cut back by 6 bases and J by 8 bases. The CDR3 spans 13 residues. The CDR3 DNA reads as TGTGCCAGCAGGCGACAGGGGTTGGACGGCTACACCTTC. Translating gives CASRRQGLDGYTF.

The V and J genes are TRBV4-2 and TRBJ1-6, with a possible D match to TRBD1 (5 bases). Germline assignment: CDR1 LGHNA and CDR2 YNFKEQ. Trimming removed 1 base at V and 0 bases at J, with 16 bases between. This CDR3 is 19 amino acids long. For the CDR3, the DNA is TGTGCCAGCAGCCAAGCGGGGGGACGGGGGAGCTCCTATAATTCACCCCTCCACTTT. This gives the protein CASSQAGGRGSSYNSPLHF.

The chain couples TRBV5-4 to TRBJ1-1; perhaps TRBD1 as D (5 bases). The germline gives CDR1 SGHNT, CDR2 YYREEE (reference sequence). The length of the CDR3 is 15 residues. Trimming pared 0 bases from V and 3 bases from J, leaving 12 bases between. This CDR3 reads CASSLAGRADTEAFF. The CDR3, as DNA: TGTGCCAGCAGCTTGGCTGGCAGGGCTGACACTGAAGCTTTCTTT.

The gene calls are TRBV19 and TRBJ2-7; 13 bases line up with TRBD2. Germline CDR1 LNHDA, CDR2 SQIVND (reference sequence). V shed 0 bases, J shed 3 bases, and the junction held 2 bases outside the gene matches. The CDR3 is made up of 16 amino acids. This chain's CDR3 is CASSIEGLAGIYEQYF. The DNA for the CDR3 is TGTGCCAGTAGTATAGAGGGACTAGCGGGAATCTACGAGCAGTACTTC.

The chain recombines TRBV4-1 with TRBJ1-4; tentatively, D is TRBD1 (5 bases). The germline V and J ends were trimmed by 0 bases and 3 bases, with 11 bases remaining between them. The CDR3 runs to 16 residues. Looked up from germline, CDR1 is MGHRA and CDR2 is YSYEKL. The chain's CDR3 is CASSQESGTANEKLFF. Here the CDR3 DNA reads TGCGCCAGCAGCCAAGAAAGCGGGACCGCTAATGAAAAACTGTTTTTT.

This rearrangement joins TRBV4-2 to TRBJ2-1; D not resolved. The CDR3 runs to 16 residues. From germline, CDR1 is LGHNA and CDR2 YNFKEQ. The germline V and J ends were trimmed by 1 base and 5 bases, with 15 bases remaining between them. CDR3: CASSQGISVRNNEQFF. CDR3 DNA: TGTGCCAGCAGCCAAGGTATCAGCGTACGGAACAATGAGCAGTTCTTC.

The chain carries TRBV24-1 and TRBJ2-3; 10 bases agree with TRBD2. With V trimmed by 3 bases and J by 3 bases, 5 bases remained unmatched. Germline V gives CDR1 KGHDR, CDR2 SFDVKD. The CDR3 runs to 16 residues. The DNA of the CDR3 is TGTGCCACCAGTGATCCCACTAGCGGGGTAACAGATACGCAGTATTTT. Protein product: CATSDPTSGVTDTQYF.

The chain joins TRBV7-2 to TRBJ2-2, with 7 bases lining up with TRBD1. V shed 4 bases and J 5 bases; nucleotides not matched to a gene: 4. Germline V gives CDR1 SGHTA, CDR2 FQGNSA. The CDR3 is 14 amino acids. CDR3: CASSSRQGTGELFF. CDR3 DNA: TGTGCCAGCAGCTCACGACAGGGAACCGGGGAGCTGTTTTTT.

The chain combines TRBV5-6 with TRBJ1-2; 9 bases are shared with TRBD1. CDR3 length equals 15 residues. Per the germline V gene, CDR1 is SGHDT and CDR2 is YYEEEE. V was clipped by 4 bases and J by 7 bases; unmatched bases: 11. The CDR3 coding sequence is TGTGCCAGCAGCCCGTGGGACAGGGTAATAAGTGGCTACACCTTC. It encodes CASSPWDRVISGYTF.

The gene calls are TRBV19 and TRBJ1-2; maybe TRBD1 (5 bases). The CDR3 spans 12 residues. Deletions cut 7 bases from V and 7 bases from J, with 13 bases between. Germline CDR1 and CDR2: LNHDA and SQIVND (reference sequence). CDR3 bases: TGTGCCAGTAACGACAGATACGCTGGCTACACCTTC. This gives the protein CASNDRYAGYTF.

V and J are TRBV12-3 or TRBV12-4 and TRBJ1-1; D not resolved. This CDR3 is 13 amino acids long. V gave up 8 bases and J gave up 3 bases, with 13 bases separating them. CDR3 amino acids: CASGKRKYTEAFF. DNA of the CDR3: TGTGCCAGCGGGAAGCGGAAGTACACTGAAGCTTTCTTT.

V is TRBV11-3 and J is TRBJ2-1, with 9 bases that match TRBD2. V trimming: 2 bases; J trimming: 8 bases; junction bases outside the gene matches: 7. CDR1 is SGHNT and CDR2 is YENEEA in the germline V gene. This CDR3 comprises 15 residues. Here the CDR3 reads CASSLSLAGLDEQFF. CDR3 coding DNA: TGTGCCAGCAGCTTAAGCCTAGCGGGACTGGATGAGCAGTTCTTC.

The CDR3 sequence is CASSARGTGGLNEQFF. In DNA form, the CDR3 reads TGTGCCAGCAGCGCCCGTGGGACAGGGGGCCTAAATGAGCAGTTCTTC. The rearrangement links TRBV9 to TRBJ2-1; the match to TRBD1 covers 12 bases. V was clipped by 3 bases and J by 7 bases; unmatched bases: 8. Germline loops: CDR1 SGDLS, CDR2 YYNGEE. The CDR3 loop spans 16 amino acids. Complete variable domain (other parts from reference TRBV9 and TRBJ2-1): DSGVTQTPKHLITATGQRVTLRCSPRSGDLSVYWYQQSLDQGLQFLIQYYNGEERAKGNILERFSAQQFPDLHSELNLSSLELGDSALYFCASSARGTGGLNEQFFGPGTRLTVL.

The rearrangement joins TRBV2 to TRBJ1-5, with 10 nucleotides matching TRBD1. Germline-derived CDR1 and CDR2 are SNHLY and FYNNEI. The CDR3 spans 15 residues. V trimming: 6 bases; J trimming: 2 bases; junction bases outside the gene matches: 4. The CDR3 nucleotides are TGTGCCAGCAGGGCTGGACAGGGGGGCAATCAGCCCCAGCATTTT. It encodes CASRAGQGGNQPQHF.

This chain links TRBV7-8 with TRBJ1-1; D uncertain. V was pared by 2 bases and J by 4 bases, with 11 bases between. From germline, CDR1 is SGHVS and CDR2 FQNEAQ. The CDR3 sequence is 14 residues long. CDR3 region: CASSLYGVGTEAFF. As DNA, the CDR3 is TGTGCCAGCAGCTTATACGGGGTGGGCACTGAAGCTTTCTTT. The entire variable domain, with the rest obtained from reference TRBV7-8 and TRBJ1-1, is as follows: GAGVSQSPRYKVAKRGQDVALRCDPISGHVSLFWYQQALGQGPEFLTYFQNEAQLDKSGLPSDRFFAERPEGSVSTLKIQRTQQEDSAVYLCASSLYGVGTEAFFGQGTRLTVV.